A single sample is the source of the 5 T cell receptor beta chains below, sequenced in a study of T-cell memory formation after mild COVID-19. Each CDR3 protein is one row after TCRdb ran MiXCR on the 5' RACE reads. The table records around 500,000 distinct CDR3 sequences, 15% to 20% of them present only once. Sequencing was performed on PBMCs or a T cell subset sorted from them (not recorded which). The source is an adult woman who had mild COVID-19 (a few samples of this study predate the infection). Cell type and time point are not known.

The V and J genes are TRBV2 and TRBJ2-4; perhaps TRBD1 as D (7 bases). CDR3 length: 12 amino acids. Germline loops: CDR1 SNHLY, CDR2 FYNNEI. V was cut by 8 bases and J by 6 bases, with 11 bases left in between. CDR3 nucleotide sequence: TGTGCCAGCCGACAGGGAGGAAACATTCAGTACTTC. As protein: CASRQGGNIQYF.

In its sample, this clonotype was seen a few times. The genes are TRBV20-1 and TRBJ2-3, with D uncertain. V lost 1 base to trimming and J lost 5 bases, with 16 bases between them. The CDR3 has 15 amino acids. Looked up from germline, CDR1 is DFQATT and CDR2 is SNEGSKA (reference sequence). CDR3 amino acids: CSARGGLAFQDTQYF. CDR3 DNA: TGCAGTGCTAGAGGCGGTTTGGCCTTTCAAGATACGCAGTATTTT.

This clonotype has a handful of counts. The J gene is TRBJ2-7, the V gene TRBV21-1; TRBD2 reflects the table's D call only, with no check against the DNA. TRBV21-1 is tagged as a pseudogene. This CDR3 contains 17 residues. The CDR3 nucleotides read TGTGCCAGCAGCATCACCCGGAGGACTAACTACTCCTACGAGCAGTACTTC. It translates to CASSITRRTNYSYEQYF.

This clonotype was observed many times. CDR3 region: CAWSLGSSDTQYF. DNA for the CDR3: TGTGCCTGGAGTCTTGGGAGCTCCGATACGCAGTATTTT. This chain connects TRBV30 to TRBJ2-3; weak D call: TRBD2 (5 bases). CDR1 and CDR2 (germline): GTSNPN, SVGIG (reference sequence). The CDR3 runs 13 residues. V lost 2 bases and J lost 6, with 12 bases in between.

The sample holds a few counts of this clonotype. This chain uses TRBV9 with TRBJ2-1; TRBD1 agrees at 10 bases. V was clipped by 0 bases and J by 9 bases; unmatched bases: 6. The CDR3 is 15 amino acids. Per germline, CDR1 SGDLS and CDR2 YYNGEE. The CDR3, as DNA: TGTGCCAGCAGCGTAGGACAGGGGGCGTTGGGTGAGCAGTTCTTC. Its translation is CASSVGQGALGEQFF.